This entry describes one TCR beta chain. The sample belongs to a study of T cell responses to AZD1222 COVID-19 vaccine. Libraries were prepared by immunoSEQ multiplex PCR; TCRdb keeps only in-frame clonotypes and omits some of them. This sample has roughly 120,000 clones, with around 91% found just once. The CDR3 runs 14 residues. V gave up 5 bases and J gave up 0 bases, with 11 bases separating them. CDR1 and CDR2 from the germline V gene are SGHRS and YFSETQ. The chain employs TRBV5-1 and TRBJ1-1; the D is unclear. The sample consisted of peripheral blood, taken 28 days after the second AZD1222 dose. The sequence was collected from an adult who received the AZD1222 COVID-19 vaccine. In nucleotides, the CDR3 is TGCGCCAGCAGTTTAATGCCTTTGAACACTGAAGCTTTCTTT. Protein: CASSLMPLNTEAFF.